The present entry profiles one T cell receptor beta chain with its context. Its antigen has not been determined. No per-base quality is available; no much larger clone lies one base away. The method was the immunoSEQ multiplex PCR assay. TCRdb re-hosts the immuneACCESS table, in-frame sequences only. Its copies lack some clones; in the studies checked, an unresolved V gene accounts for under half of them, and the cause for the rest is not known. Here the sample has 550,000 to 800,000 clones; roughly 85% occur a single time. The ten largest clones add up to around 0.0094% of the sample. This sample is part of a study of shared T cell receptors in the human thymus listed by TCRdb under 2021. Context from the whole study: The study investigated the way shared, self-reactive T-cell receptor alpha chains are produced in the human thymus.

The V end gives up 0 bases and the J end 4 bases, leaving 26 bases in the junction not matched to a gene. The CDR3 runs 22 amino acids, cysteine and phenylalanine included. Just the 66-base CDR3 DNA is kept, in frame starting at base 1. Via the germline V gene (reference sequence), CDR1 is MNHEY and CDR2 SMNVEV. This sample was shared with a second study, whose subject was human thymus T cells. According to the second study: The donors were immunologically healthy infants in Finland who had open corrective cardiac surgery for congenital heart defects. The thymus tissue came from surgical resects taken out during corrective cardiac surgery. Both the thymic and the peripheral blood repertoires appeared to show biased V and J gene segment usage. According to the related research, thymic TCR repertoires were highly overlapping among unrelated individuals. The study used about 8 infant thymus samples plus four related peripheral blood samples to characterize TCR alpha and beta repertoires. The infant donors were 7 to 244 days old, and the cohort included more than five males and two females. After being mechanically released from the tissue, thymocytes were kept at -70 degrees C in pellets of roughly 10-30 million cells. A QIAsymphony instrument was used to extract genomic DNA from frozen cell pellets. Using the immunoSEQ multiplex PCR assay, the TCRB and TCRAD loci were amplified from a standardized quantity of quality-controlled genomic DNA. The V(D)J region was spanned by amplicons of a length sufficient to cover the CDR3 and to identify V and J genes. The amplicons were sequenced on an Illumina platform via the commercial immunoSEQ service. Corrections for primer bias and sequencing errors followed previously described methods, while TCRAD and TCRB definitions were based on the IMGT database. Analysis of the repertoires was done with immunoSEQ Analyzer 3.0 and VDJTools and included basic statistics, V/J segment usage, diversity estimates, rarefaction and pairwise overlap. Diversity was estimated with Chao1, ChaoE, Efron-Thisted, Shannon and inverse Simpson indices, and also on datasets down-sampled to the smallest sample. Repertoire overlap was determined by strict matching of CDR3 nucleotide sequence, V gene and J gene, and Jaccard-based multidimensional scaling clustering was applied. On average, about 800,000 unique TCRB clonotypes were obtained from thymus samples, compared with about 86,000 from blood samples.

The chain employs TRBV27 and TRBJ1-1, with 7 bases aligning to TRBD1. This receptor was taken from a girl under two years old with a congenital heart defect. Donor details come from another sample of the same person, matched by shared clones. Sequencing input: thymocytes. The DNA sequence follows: TGTGCCAGCAGTTTATCACCCAAACCGGGACAGCCCCACTCCCCGTCCAGCACTGAAGCTTTCTTT. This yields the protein CASSLSPKPGQPHSPSSTEAFF.